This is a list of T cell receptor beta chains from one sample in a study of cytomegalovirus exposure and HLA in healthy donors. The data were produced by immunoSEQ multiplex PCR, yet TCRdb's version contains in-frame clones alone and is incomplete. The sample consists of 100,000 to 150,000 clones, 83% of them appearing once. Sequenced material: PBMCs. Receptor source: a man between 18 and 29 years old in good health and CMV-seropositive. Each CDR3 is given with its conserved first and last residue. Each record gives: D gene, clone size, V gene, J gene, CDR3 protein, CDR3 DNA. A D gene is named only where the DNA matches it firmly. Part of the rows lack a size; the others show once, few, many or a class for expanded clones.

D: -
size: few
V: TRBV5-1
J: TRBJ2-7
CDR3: CASSLGSGKGYEQYF
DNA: TGCGCCAGCAGCTTGGGGTCAGGCAAGGGGTACGAGCAGTACTTC

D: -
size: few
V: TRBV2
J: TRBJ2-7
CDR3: CASSGSRSYEQYF
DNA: TGTGCCAGCAGTGGGAGCAGATCCTACGAGCAGTACTTC

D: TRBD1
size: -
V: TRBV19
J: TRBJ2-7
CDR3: CASSHNRGDEQYF
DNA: TGTGCCAGTAGTCACAACAGGGGGGACGAGCAGTACTTC

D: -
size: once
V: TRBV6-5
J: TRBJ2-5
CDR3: CASSYLGGKETQYF
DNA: TGTGCCAGCAGTTACCTTGGGGGGAAGGAGACCCAGTACTTC

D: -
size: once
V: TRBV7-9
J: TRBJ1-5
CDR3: CASSGGMGNQPQHF
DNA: TGTGCCAGCAGTGGGGGCATGGGTAATCAGCCCCAGCATTTT

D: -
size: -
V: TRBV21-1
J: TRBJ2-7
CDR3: CASSSSRDRVNEQYF
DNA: TGTGCCAGCAGCTCCTCCCGGGACAGAGTTAACGAGCAGTACTTC

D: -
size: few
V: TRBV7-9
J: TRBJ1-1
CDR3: CASVRTANTEAFF
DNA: TGTGCCAGCGTACGGACAGCGAACACTGAAGCTTTCTTT

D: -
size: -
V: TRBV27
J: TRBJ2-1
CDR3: CASRSLQGFHNEQFF
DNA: TGTGCCAGCAGGAGTCTCCAGGGTTTCCACAATGAGCAGTTCTTC

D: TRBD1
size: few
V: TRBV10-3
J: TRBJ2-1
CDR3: CATRGETGGNNEQFF
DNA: TGTGCCACCCGAGGTGAGACAGGGGGGAACAATGAGCAGTTCTTC

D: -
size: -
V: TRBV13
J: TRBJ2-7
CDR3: CASSSRDNLYEQYF
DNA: TGTGCCAGCAGCTCTCGGGACAATTTGTACGAGCAGTACTTC

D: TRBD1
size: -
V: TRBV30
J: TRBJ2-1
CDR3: CAWTQTGGLGNEQFF
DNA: TGTGCCTGGACCCAAACAGGGGGTCTGGGCAATGAGCAGTTCTTC

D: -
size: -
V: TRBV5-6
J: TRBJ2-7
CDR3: CASSVDTGNSYEQYF
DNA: TGTGCCAGCAGCGTTGATACAGGGAATAGCTACGAGCAGTACTTC

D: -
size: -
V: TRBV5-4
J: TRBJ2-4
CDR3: CASSLVGGGQQNIQYF
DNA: TGTGCCAGCAGCTTGGTGGGGGGGGGCCAGCAAAACATTCAGTACTTC

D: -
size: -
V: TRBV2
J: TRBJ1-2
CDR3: CASQQGYGYTF
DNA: TGTGCCAGCCAACAGGGCTATGGCTACACCTTC

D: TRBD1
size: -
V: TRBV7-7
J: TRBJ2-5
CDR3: CASSPTGQGAVWLQYF
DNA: TGTGCCAGCAGCCCGACGGGACAGGGGGCTGTTTGGCTCCAGTACTTC

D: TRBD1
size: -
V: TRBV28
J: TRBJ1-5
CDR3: CASSHRQGRQPQHF
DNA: TGTGCCAGCAGTCACCGACAGGGGCGGCAGCCCCAGCATTTT

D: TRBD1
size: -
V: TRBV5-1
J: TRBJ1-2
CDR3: CASSHGTGGGYGYTF
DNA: TGCGCCAGCAGCCATGGGACAGGGGGGGGCTATGGCTACACCTTC

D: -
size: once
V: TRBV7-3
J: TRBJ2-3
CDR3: CASSPWATDTQYF
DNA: TGTGCCAGCAGCCCATGGGCCACAGATACGCAGTATTTT

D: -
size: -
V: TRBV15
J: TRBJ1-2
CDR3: CATSRDLIAQGWGYTF
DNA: TGTGCCACCAGCAGAGATCTCATCGCGCAGGGCTGGGGCTACACCTTC

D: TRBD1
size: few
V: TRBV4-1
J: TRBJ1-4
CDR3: CASSRTQGAQTNEKLFF
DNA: TGCGCCAGCAGCCGAACACAGGGGGCGCAGACTAATGAAAAACTGTTTTTT

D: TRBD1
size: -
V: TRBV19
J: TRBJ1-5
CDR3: CASSPDRGRDQPQHF
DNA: TGTGCCAGTAGTCCAGACAGGGGGCGGGATCAGCCCCAGCATTTT

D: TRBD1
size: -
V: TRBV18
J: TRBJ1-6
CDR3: CASSPGQGRTPLHF
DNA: TGTGCCAGCTCACCGGGACAGGGGAGGACACCCCTCCACTTT

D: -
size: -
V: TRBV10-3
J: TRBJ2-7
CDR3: CATQGSEQYF
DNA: TGTGCCACCCAGGGGAGCGAGCAGTACTTC

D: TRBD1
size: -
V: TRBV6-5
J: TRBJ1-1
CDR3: CATGTGVTEAFF
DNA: TGTGCCACCGGTACAGGGGTCACTGAAGCTTTCTTT

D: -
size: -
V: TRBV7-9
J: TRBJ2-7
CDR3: CASSPQAQTYEQYF
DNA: TGTGCCAGCAGCCCTCAGGCGCAAACCTACGAGCAGTACTTC

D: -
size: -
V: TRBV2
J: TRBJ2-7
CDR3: CASSMGSSYEQYF
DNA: TGTGCCAGCAGTATGGGCAGCTCCTACGAGCAGTACTTC

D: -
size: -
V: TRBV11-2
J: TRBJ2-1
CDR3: CASSYGGLKQFF
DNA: TGTGCCAGCAGCTACGGGGGGCTTAAGCAGTTCTTC

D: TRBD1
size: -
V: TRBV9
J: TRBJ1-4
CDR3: CASSVGAGTGMVGKLFF
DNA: TGTGCCAGCAGCGTAGGGGCCGGGACAGGGATGGTTGGAAAACTGTTTTTT

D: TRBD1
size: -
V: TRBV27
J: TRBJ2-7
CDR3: CASSSGTGVSEQYF
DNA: TGTGCCAGCAGTTCCGGGACAGGGGTGAGCGAGCAGTACTTC

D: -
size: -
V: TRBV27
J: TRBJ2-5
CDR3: CASSLTGTRETQYF
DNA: TGTGCCAGCAGTTTAACAGGGACGCGTGAGACCCAGTACTTC

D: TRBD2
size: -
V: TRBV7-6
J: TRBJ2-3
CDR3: CASSLDLLAGGTDTQYF
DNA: TGTGCCAGCAGCTTAGACCTGCTAGCGGGGGGGACAGATACGCAGTATTTT

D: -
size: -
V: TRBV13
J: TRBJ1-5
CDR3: CASSLGDLAGGANQPQHF
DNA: TGTGCCAGCAGCTTAGGGGACCTGGCCGGGGGAGCCAATCAGCCCCAGCATTTT

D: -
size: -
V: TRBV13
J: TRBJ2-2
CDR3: CASSLATENTGELFF
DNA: TGTGCCAGCAGCTTAGCTACAGAGAACACCGGGGAGCTGTTTTTT

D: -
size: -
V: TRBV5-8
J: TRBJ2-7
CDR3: CASSLVELHEQYF
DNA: TGTGCCAGCAGCTTGGTTGAGCTCCACGAGCAGTACTTC

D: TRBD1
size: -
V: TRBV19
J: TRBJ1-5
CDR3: CASTTQGARQPQHF
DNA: TGTGCCAGTACCACCCAGGGGGCAAGGCAGCCCCAGCATTTT

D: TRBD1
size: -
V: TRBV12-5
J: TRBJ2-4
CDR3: CARGQGGYEVKNIQYF
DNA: TGTGCTCGGGGACAGGGGGGCTATGAGGTCAAAAACATTCAGTACTTC

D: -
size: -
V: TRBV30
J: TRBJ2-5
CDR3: CAWSPTGEAATQYF
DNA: TGTGCCTGGAGTCCCACGGGGGAGGCCGCGACCCAGTACTTC

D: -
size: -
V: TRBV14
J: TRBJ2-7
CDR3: CASSQDSRFDEQYF
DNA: TGTGCCAGCAGCCAAGATTCGAGGTTCGACGAGCAGTACTTC

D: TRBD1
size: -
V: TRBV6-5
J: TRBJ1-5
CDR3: CASSLGQLNQPQHF
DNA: TGTGCCAGCAGCCTGGGACAGCTTAATCAGCCCCAGCATTTT

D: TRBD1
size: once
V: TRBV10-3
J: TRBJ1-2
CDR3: CAISEGQGRIYGYTF
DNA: TGTGCCATCAGCGAGGGACAGGGGAGGATCTATGGCTACACCTTC

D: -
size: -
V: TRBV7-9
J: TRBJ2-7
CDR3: CASSAIPGVYEQYF
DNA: TGTGCCAGCAGCGCAATCCCAGGGGTCTACGAGCAGTACTTC

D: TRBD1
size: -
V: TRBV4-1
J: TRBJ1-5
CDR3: CASSPRDRGVSNQPQHF
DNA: TGCGCCAGCAGCCCTCGGGACAGGGGTGTAAGTAATCAGCCCCAGCATTTT

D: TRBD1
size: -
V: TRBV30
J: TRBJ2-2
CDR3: CAWTPGQGASGELFF
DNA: TGTGCCTGGACTCCGGGACAGGGGGCAAGCGGGGAGCTGTTTTTT

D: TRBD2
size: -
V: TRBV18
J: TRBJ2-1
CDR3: CASSQRGQGNHEQFF
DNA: TGTGCCAGCTCTCAGCGGGGCCAGGGTAACCATGAGCAGTTCTTC